Each of the 18 T cell receptor beta chains below was sequenced from the same sample in a study of OX40 agonist ivuxolimab in advanced cancers. The repertoire was sequenced with immunoSEQ multiplex PCR; TCRdb's copy has only in-frame clones and lacks some. The data contain roughly 80,000 clones, roughly 90% of them singletons. This specimen consisted of CD4+ or CD8+ T cells sorted from blood, obtained in a trial of the OX40 agonist ivuxolimab. These receptors originate from an adult with an advanced solid tumor such as melanoma, head and neck, liver or kidney cancer.

The chain links TRBV29-1 to TRBJ2-1, with 9 bases lining up with TRBD1. The germline CDR1 and CDR2 sequences are SQVTM and ANQGSEA. J lost 7 bases, V lost 7 bases, and 11 bases had no gene match. CDR3 length equals 14 residues. The DNA for the CDR3 is TGCAGCGAAATCCACAGGGGGCGCGGTAATGAGCAGTTCTTC. This gives the protein CSEIHRGRGNEQFF.

The chain has TRBV6-5 and TRBJ2-7; 8 bases fit TRBD1. Trimming took 4 bases from V and 9 from J; bases not matched to a gene: 14. CDR3 length equals 15 residues. The germline CDR1 and CDR2 sequences are MNHEY and SVGAGI. The CDR3 nucleotides read TGTGCCAGCAGTTCCCCAGGACAGGGATGGGCGGTGCAGTACTTC. Translated, it gives CASSSPGQGWAVQYF.

This chain connects TRBV9 to TRBJ1-3; D remains unclear. The CDR3 sequence is 14 residues long. Germline V gene sequence: CDR1 SGDLS, CDR2 YYNGEE. V gave up 0 bases and J gave up 1 base, with 5 bases separating them. The CDR3 here is CASSVVGSGNTIYF. CDR3 coding DNA: TGTGCCAGCAGCGTAGTAGGATCTGGAAACACCATATATTTT.

The chain employs TRBV5-5 and TRBJ2-7, with D possibly TRBD1 on 5 matching bases. This CDR3 is 13 amino acids long. Trimming shortened V by 4 bases and J by 2 bases, and 10 bases separated the two germline ends. The V gene's germline CDR1 is SGHKS and CDR2 YYEKEE (reference sequence). The CDR3, as DNA: TGTGCCAGCAGCGTGAGACAGACCTACGAGCAGTACTTC. Protein: CASSVRQTYEQYF.

CDR3 loop: CASSRRTWTSGIHEQFF. The CDR3 region has the DNA TGTGCCAGCAGCAGGAGGACTTGGACTAGCGGGATACATGAGCAGTTCTTC. This chain links TRBV14 with TRBJ2-1; 12 positions agree with TRBD2. Germline CDR1 is SGHDN and CDR2 is FVKESK. The trim removed 5 bases at V and 8 bases at J, leaving 13 bases unmatched. The CDR3 is 17 amino acids.

This clone appeared a single time. This sequence joins TRBV28 and TRBJ2-7, with 10 bases fitting TRBD2. After removal of 4 bases from V and 3 bases from J, the junction contained 9 bases not matched to a gene. The CDR3 extends over 16 amino acids. Germline assignment: CDR1 MDHEN and CDR2 SYDVKM. The chain's CDR3 is CASSSPSSGSIYEQYF. CDR3 DNA sequence: TGTGCCAGCAGTTCCCCCTCTAGCGGGAGTATCTACGAGCAGTACTTC.

This clone was seen only a few times. The genes are TRBV7-8 and TRBJ2-6; possible D gene TRBD2, 6 bases. Trimming shortened V by 4 bases and J by 2 bases, and 18 bases separated the two germline ends. This CDR3 is built from 18 residues. Germline CDR1 SGHVS, CDR2 FQNEAQ. CDR3 DNA: TGTGCCAGCAGCTGGGGCCGTGGGGGGTTGGCTGGGGCCAACGTCCTGACTTTC. Its translation: CASSWGRGGLAGANVLTF.

V is TRBV7-2 and J is TRBJ1-6; no clear D gene. Per germline, CDR1 SGHTA and CDR2 FQGNSA. This CDR3 contains 13 residues. V was cut by 0 bases and J by 13 bases, with 10 bases left in between. CDR3: CASSLARTAPLHF. The CDR3 DNA is TGTGCCAGCAGCTTAGCACGGACCGCGCCCCTCCACTTT.

The chain is built from TRBV30 and TRBJ1-6, with a possible D match to TRBD1 (6 bases). Trimming took off 3 bases at V and 6 bases at J, with 18 bases between the two ends. The CDR3 runs to 16 residues. Per the germline V gene, CDR1 is GTSNPN and CDR2 is SVGIG (reference sequence). The CDR3 bases are TGTGCCTGGAGATCCAGTCGCCGGGGGCCTAATTCACCCCTCCACTTT. This sequence encodes CAWRSSRRGPNSPLHF.

The chain uses TRBV2 and TRBJ2-7; 13 nucleotides line up with TRBD2. Germline CDR1 and CDR2: SNHLY and FYNNEI. Germline trimming cut 6 bases from V and 6 bases from J; bases unmatched to any gene: 8. The CDR3 covers 15 residues. Here the CDR3 DNA reads TGTGCCAGCAGCCGGGGACTAGCGGGAACCGGCGAGCAGTACTTC. Translated, it gives CASSRGLAGTGEQYF.

This clone was observed a handful of times. The gene calls are TRBV2 and TRBJ2-5, with D possibly being TRBD1 (6 bases). V lost 4 bases and J lost 5, with 11 bases in between. CDR1 SNHLY and CDR2 FYNNEI come from the germline V gene. The CDR3 has 13 residues. Written as DNA, the CDR3 is TGTGCCAGCAGTGCAGGGGTCGGGGAGACCCAGTACTTC. Its protein product is CASSAGVGETQYF. Filled out from reference TRBV2 and TRBJ2-5, the complete variable domain reads EPEVTQTPSHQVTQMGQEVILRCVPISNHLYFYWYRQILGQKVEFLVSFYNNEISEKSEIFDDQFSVERPDGSNFTLKIRSTKLEDSAMYFCASSAGVGETQYFGPGTRLLVL.

The chain carries TRBV14 and TRBJ2-7; the D gene is possibly TRBD2 (6 bases). This CDR3 has 15 amino acids. Trimming took off 0 bases at V and 8 bases at J, with 17 bases between the two ends. Germline V gene sequence: CDR1 SGHDN, CDR2 FVKESK. Written as DNA, the CDR3 is TGTGCCAGCAGCCAAGAAGGTCGGGGGTGGGACCAGCAGTACTTC. Protein: CASSQEGRGWDQQYF.

A single count supports this clone. The chain employs TRBV29-1 and TRBJ2-5; tentatively, D is TRBD1 (7 bases). The CDR3 runs to 12 residues. Per germline, CDR1 SQVTM and CDR2 ANQGSEA. The ends were cut back, 7 bases at V and 4 bases at J, with 13 bases in the middle. The CDR3 DNA reads as TGCAGCGGAAGACAGGGAGGAGAGACCCAGTACTTC. It yields the protein CSGRQGGETQYF.

The CDR3 here is CASSPRQGTSDEQYF. CDR3 DNA: TGTGCCAGTAGTCCCCGACAGGGGACTAGCGACGAGCAGTACTTC. The chain couples TRBV19 to TRBJ2-7, with 10 bases that match TRBD2. The CDR3 runs 15 residues. Germline trimming cut 5 bases from V and 5 bases from J; bases unmatched to any gene: 9. In germline, CDR1 is LNHDA, CDR2 SQIVND (reference sequence).

The V call is TRBV6-1, the J call TRBJ2-7, with D unresolved. Germline values: CDR1 MNHNS, CDR2 SASEGT. CDR3 length equals 13 residues. The V end lost 7 bases, the J end lost 4 bases, and 14 bases lay between the germline ends. CDR3 protein: CASKLRRLYEQYF. CDR3 DNA sequence: TGTGCCAGCAAGCTCCGCAGATTATACGAGCAGTACTTC.

The chain couples TRBV18 to TRBJ2-1; TRBD2 agrees at 10 bases. The CDR3 runs to 16 residues. Germline CDR1 is KGHSH and CDR2 is LQKENI. The trim removed 3 bases at V and 3 bases at J, leaving 5 bases unmatched. CDR3 residues: CASSPALAGVYNEQFF. In DNA form, the CDR3 reads TGTGCCAGCTCACCGGCCCTAGCGGGAGTCTACAATGAGCAGTTCTTC.

This rearrangement joins TRBV4-1 to TRBJ2-7; tentative D call: TRBD2 (7 bases). The length of the CDR3 is 13 residues. Germline-derived CDR1 and CDR2 are MGHRA and YSYEKL. Trimming removed 6 bases at V and 4 bases at J, with 13 bases between. CDR3: CASSPRGAYEQYF. CDR3 coding DNA: TGCGCCAGCAGTCCCCGGGGGGCATACGAGCAGTACTTC.

Details on this clone: The limits of the CDR3 on the DNA are not certain, so only TCRdb's listed CDR3 is given. The chain combines TRBV7-9 with TRBJ2-1; the tabulated D call, TRBD1, remains unverified against the DNA. From its first to its last residue, the CDR3 has 15 amino acids. Germline assignment: CDR1 SEHNR and CDR2 FQNEAQ (reference sequence). This CDR3 is CASILDNWSYNEQFF.